Following are 18 T cell receptor beta chains from one sample sequenced in a study of response to subunit inactivated influenza vaccine. A single record per CDR3 protein comes from TCRdb applying MiXCR to the RT-PCR reads. The table includes some 600,000 distinct CDR3 sequences, around 15% detected once. The material was PBMCs from blood, obtained roughly 2 weeks before vaccination. Receptor source: a man aged 50 to 60 who received an inactivated influenza vaccine.

The chain joins TRBV2 to TRBJ1-1; D is perhaps TRBD1 (5 bases). Germline lookup yields CDR1 SNHLY and CDR2 FYNNEI. CDR3 length equals 14 residues. V shed 8 bases and J shed 4 bases, with 17 bases lying between them. The CDR3 region is CASVRRTQGTEAFF. In nucleotides, the CDR3 is TGTGCCAGCGTCCGACGGACTCAGGGCACTGAAGCTTTCTTT.

The chain has TRBV4-1 and TRBJ1-2, with no clear D. The CDR3 consists of 15 residues. Trimming pared 0 bases from V and 1 base from J, leaving 9 bases between. In germline, CDR1 is MGHRA, CDR2 YSYEKL. As DNA, the CDR3 is TGCGCCAGCAGCCAAGAGGCGACTGTTAACTATGGCTACACCTTC. Its translation is CASSQEATVNYGYTF.

The table lists this clonotype with a few counts. The V and J genes are TRBV7-2 and TRBJ1-2; maybe TRBD1 (6 bases). CDR1 and CDR2 from the germline V gene are SGHTA and FQGNSA. This CDR3 region has 14 residues. Trimming took 5 bases from V and 4 from J, leaving 14 bases between them. The CDR3 coding sequence is TGTGCCAGCAGCCCTGAGCAGACAGGCTATGGCTACACCTTC. Translation gives CASSPEQTGYGYTF. Full variable domain (missing parts from reference TRBV7-2 and TRBJ1-2): GAGVSQSPSNKVTEKGKDVELRCDPISGHTALYWYRQSLGQGLEFLIYFQGNSAPDKSGLPSDRFSAERTGGSVSTLTIQRTQQEDSAVYLCASSPEQTGYGYTFGSGTRLTVV.

This chain joins TRBV6-5 and TRBJ1-5; perhaps TRBD1 as D (6 bases). The V end was cut by 2 bases, the J end by 2 bases, with 19 bases between. This CDR3 region has 18 residues. Germline V gives CDR1 MNHEY, CDR2 SVGAGI. CDR3 in DNA: TGTGCCAGCAGTTACGGGCGGACAGCCCTAGTGCGCAATCAGCCCCAGCATTTT. Translated, it gives CASSYGRTALVRNQPQHF.

V gene TRBV20-1 combines with J gene TRBJ1-5; D might be TRBD1 (6 bases). The CDR3 sequence is 14 residues long. V lost 6 bases, J lost 4 bases, and 16 bases lay in between. The germline CDR1 and CDR2 sequences are DFQATT and SNEGSKA (reference sequence). For the CDR3, the DNA is TGCAGTGCCGGAACCTGGACAGATAATCAGCCCCAGCATTTT. Translated, it gives CSAGTWTDNQPQHF.

This clonotype has only a few counts. The rearrangement uses TRBV9 and TRBJ2-1, with TRBD1 identical over 9 bases. The CDR3 is 17 amino acids. Looked up from germline, CDR1 is SGDLS and CDR2 is YYNGEE. V shed 4 bases, J shed 0 bases, and the junction held 8 bases outside the gene matches. CDR3 nucleotides: TGTGCCAGCAGCCACCCAGGGACAGGGTTCTCCTACAATGAGCAGTTCTTC. Translation gives CASSHPGTGFSYNEQFF. Full variable domain (remainder filled in from reference TRBV9 and TRBJ2-1): DSGVTQTPKHLITATGQRVTLRCSPRSGDLSVYWYQQSLDQGLQFLIQYYNGEERAKGNILERFSAQQFPDLHSELNLSSLELGDSALYFCASSHPGTGFSYNEQFFGPGTRLTVL.

The sample holds a few counts of this clonotype. V usage is TRBV6-1 and J usage is TRBJ2-5; D gene ambiguous. This CDR3 region has 17 residues. Germline CDR1 reads MNHNS; CDR2 reads SASEGT. Trimming left V 6 bases short and J 0 bases short, with 20 bases between. The CDR3 DNA reads TGTGCCAGCAGCGCCATGAAGGGCCGACCGTACCAAGAGACCCAGTACTTC. This translates into CASSAMKGRPYQETQYF.

The rearrangement uses TRBV6-2 or TRBV6-3 and TRBJ1-4; no firm D call. This CDR3 contains 12 residues. Trimming took 5 bases from V and 7 from J, leaving 8 bases between them. The V gene's germline CDR1 is MNHEY and CDR2 SVGEGT. The CDR3 coding sequence is TGTGCCAGCAGTACGCCTCCTGAAAAACTGTTTTTT. Encoded protein: CASSTPPEKLFF.

This clonotype was seen only a few times. In DNA form, the CDR3 reads TGCGCCAGCAGCTTGGCCGGGACTAGCGGGAGCTCTGAGCAGTTCTTC. Protein sequence: CASSLAGTSGSSEQFF. The chain joins TRBV5-1 to TRBJ2-1; TRBD2 agrees at 14 bases. CDR3 size: 16 residues. The germline V gene has CDR1 SGHRS and CDR2 YFSETQ. The junction had 5 bases not matched to a gene; V was cut back by 0 bases and J by 9 bases.

This chain connects TRBV2 to TRBJ2-5; D is possibly TRBD1 (5 bases). Trimming shortened V by 2 bases and J by 4 bases, and 11 bases separated the two germline ends. This CDR3 spans 14 amino acids. Germline-derived CDR1 and CDR2 are SNHLY and FYNNEI. CDR3 protein: CASSETPRVETQYF. As DNA, the CDR3 is TGTGCCAGCAGTGAAACCCCCAGGGTAGAGACCCAGTACTTC.

This clonotype was seen a handful of times. The CDR3 reads CASSFGGGPGELFF. Written as DNA, the CDR3 is TGTGCCAGCAGCTTCGGCGGGGGGCCCGGGGAGCTGTTTTTT. The chain carries TRBV11-2 and TRBJ2-2; TRBD2 agrees at 8 bases. CDR1 is SGHAT, CDR2 FQNNGV, per germline. The V gene end was trimmed by 3 bases and the J gene end by 6 bases; junction bases not matched to a gene: 3. The CDR3 has 14 amino acids.

J is TRBJ1-2 and V is TRBV9; 7 nucleotides match TRBD1. The germline CDR1 and CDR2 sequences are SGDLS and YYNGEE. CDR3 size: 14 residues. J lost 6 bases, V lost 3 bases, and 8 bases had no gene match. CDR3 sequence: CASSAPGTVNGYTF. CDR3 in DNA: TGTGCCAGCAGCGCACCCGGGACAGTAAATGGCTACACCTTC.

This clonotype was recorded many times. The chain joins TRBV10-3 to TRBJ2-7; D may be TRBD1 (5 bases). V was cut by 3 bases and J by 4 bases, with 16 bases left in between. This CDR3 contains 15 residues. Per germline, CDR1 ENHRY and CDR2 SYGVKD. CDR3 DNA: TGTGCCATCAGTGAAGGCAGGGAACCCTTTTACGAGCAGTACTTC. This translates into CAISEGREPFYEQYF.

The rearrangement links TRBV7-9 to TRBJ2-7; possible D gene TRBD1, 6 bases. The J call may be incorrect, as the DNA end agrees better with TRBJ2-1. Germline values: CDR1 SEHNR, CDR2 FQNEAQ (reference sequence). The length of the CDR3 is 15 residues. CDR3 in amino acids: CASSSPGHGFYEQFF. CDR3 bases: TGTGCCAGCAGCTCTCCGGGACACGGATTCTACGAGCAGTTCTTC.

This clonotype was recorded a few times. This chain connects TRBV10-3 to TRBJ1-3, with no clear D. The CDR3 contains 15 residues. Germline values: CDR1 ENHRY, CDR2 SYGVKD. Trimming removed 0 bases from V and 5 bases from J, with 11 bases in between. This CDR3 is CAISESKRFRNTIYF. CDR3 nucleotides: TGTGCCATCAGTGAGTCGAAACGGTTCAGAAACACCATATATTTT.

V and J are TRBV5-6 and TRBJ2-1, with D uncertain. The germline gives CDR1 SGHDT, CDR2 YYEEEE. The V end lost 5 bases, the J end lost 4 bases, and 22 bases lay between the germline ends. The CDR3 has 17 residues. The CDR3 sequence: CASSFRTAPLLYNEQFF. As DNA, the CDR3 is TGTGCCAGCAGTTTTCGGACCGCTCCTCTCCTATACAATGAGCAGTTCTTC.

This clonotype was seen a few times. The chain combines TRBV4-2 with TRBJ2-7, with TRBD2 matching over 9 bases. This CDR3 spans 14 amino acids. From germline, CDR1 is LGHNA and CDR2 YNFKEQ. With 1 base clipped from V and 6 bases from J, the junction kept 4 bases outside the gene matches. The chain's CDR3 is CASSQVGTSIEQYF. In DNA form, the CDR3 reads TGTGCCAGCAGCCAAGTTGGGACTAGCATCGAGCAGTACTTC.

For the CDR3, the DNA is TGTGCCAGCAGGCAAGGACAGGTCGAAACCCAGTACTTC. Translation: CASRQGQVETQYF. The gene calls are TRBV28 and TRBJ2-5, with 7 bases matching TRBD1. J was trimmed by 8 bases and V by 6 bases; bases with no gene match: 9. Germline lookup yields CDR1 MDHEN and CDR2 SYDVKM. The CDR3 consists of 13 residues. The full variable domain, completed using reference TRBV28 and TRBJ2-5, is DVKVTQSSRYLVKRTGEKVFLECVQDMDHENMFWYRQDPGLGLRLIYFSYDVKMKEKGDIPEGYSVSREKKERFSLILESASTNQTSMYLCASRQGQVETQYFGPGTRLLVL.